This TCR delta chain was sequenced for a study of Vδ1+ human thymocytes. Study results and caveats: Thymic TRG and TRD repertoires appeared highly polyclonal, with Gaussian CDR3 length distributions. Unlike peripheral blood Vdelta1+ controls, thymic delta-chain sequences included approximately 20% Vdelta2 and few Vdelta3. Donors shared many TRG clonotypes but few TRD clonotypes.

Comments on this clone: No antigen is known for it.

Thymocytes were sorted as CD3+ TCRVdelta1+ TCRVdelta2- after alphabeta T cell depletion. The CDR3 consists of 26 residues. Trimming left V 0 bases short and J 0 bases short, with 41 bases between. Germline CDR1 TSWWSYY, CDR2 QGS. The template was reverse-transcribed extracted RNA. Multiplex PCR used pooled V-gene forward primers and a constant-region reverse primer to amplify CDR3s. TCRdb reprocessed the multiplex PCR reads through CATT. In the table there are about 55,000 delta-chain clones, around 15% of which are singletons. The specimen sequenced was Vdelta1+ gamma-delta thymocytes from the thymus. As to subset: FACS-sorted CD3+ TCRalphabeta- TCRVdelta1+ TCRVdelta2- thymocytes. This clonotype originated in a boy in the first two years of life who had congenital heart surgery. V usage is TRDV1 and J usage is TRDJ1; tentative D call: TRDD3 (10 bases). As DNA, the CDR3 is TGTGCTCTTGGGGAACTACCCCACTATCCTTCCTACCAGCCTTACTGGGGGATCCGGTACACCGATAAACTCATCTTT. Its protein is CALGELPHYPSYQPYWGIRYTDKLIF.